This T cell receptor (beta chain) is drawn from a study of T-cell memory formation after mild COVID-19. Study-wide results and limits: Mostly located in CM and EM were contracting CD4+ clones, with contracting CD8+ clones located in EMRA. Clones that contracted from day 15 to 85 were balanced CD4/CD8, while later expanders leaned CD4+.

This clonotype was detected only once. Antigen: not known. After 5'RACE with constant-segment primers, TCR alpha and TCR beta cDNA libraries carrying sample barcodes and UMIs were obtained. Each CDR3 protein is one row after TCRdb ran MiXCR on the 5' RACE reads. The sample contains more than 450,000 distinct CDR3 sequences, over 15% of which appear only once. Sequencing used PBMCs or a T cell subset sorted from them (not recorded which). The clonotype originates from an adult woman who had mild COVID-19 (a few samples of this study predate the infection). Cell type and time point are not known.

The CDR3 nucleotides are TGCGCCAGCAGCCAAGACGTCACTAGCGCGCTGACCCATGAGCAGTTCTTC. Its translation is CASSQDVTSALTHEQFF. The chain combines TRBV4-3 with TRBJ2-1; 7 bases fit TRBD2. Trimming at V came to 0 bases and at J to 8 bases, leaving 13 bases not matched to a gene. From germline, CDR1 is LGHNA and CDR2 YSLEER. The CDR3 contains 17 residues.